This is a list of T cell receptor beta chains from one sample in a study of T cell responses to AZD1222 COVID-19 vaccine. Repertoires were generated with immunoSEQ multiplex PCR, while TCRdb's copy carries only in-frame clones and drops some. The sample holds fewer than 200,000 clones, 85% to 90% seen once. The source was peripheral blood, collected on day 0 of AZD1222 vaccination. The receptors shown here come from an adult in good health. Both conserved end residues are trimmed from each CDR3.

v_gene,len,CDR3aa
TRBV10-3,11,AISGTAPDEQY
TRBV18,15,ASSLRQGGIGYYGYT
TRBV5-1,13,ASSLDAGTTGELF
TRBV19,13,ASARDGGSGNTIY
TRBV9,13,ASSVAGNSYNEQF
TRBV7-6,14,ASSLWGPSGTGELF
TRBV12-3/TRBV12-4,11,ASSRDTPYEQY
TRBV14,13,ASRSSGASGNTIY
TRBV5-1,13,ASRPRSENTGELF
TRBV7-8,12,ASSLGGGSSPLH
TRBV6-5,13,ASNPQGAGANVLT
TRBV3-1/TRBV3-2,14,ASSQWGRGDDYGYT
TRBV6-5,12,ASSKLVHQETQY
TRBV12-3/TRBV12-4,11,ASRGVGAYEQY
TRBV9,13,ASTAGGSSYNEQF
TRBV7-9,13,ASSYWVATNEKLF
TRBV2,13,ASSPWRGGINEQF
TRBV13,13,ASSLGGQGNYGYT
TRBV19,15,ASTKGTGRIRSYGYT
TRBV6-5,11,ASSYSMSGGYT
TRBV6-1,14,ASSESRTQGNQPQH
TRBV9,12,ASSVVGGLGEQY
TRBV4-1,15,ASSQGSTSPMNTEAF
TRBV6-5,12,ASRTQTGVYGYT
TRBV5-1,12,ASSLLSLGSPLH
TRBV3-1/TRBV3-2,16,ASSLRRDKGIRGYGYT
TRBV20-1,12,SASPGGRVYEQY
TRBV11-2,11,ASYGVRTGELF
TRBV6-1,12,ASSEGWGTDTQY
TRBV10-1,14,ASSGTSGGNTGELF
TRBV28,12,ASSGSLHNQPQH
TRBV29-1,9,SVEKGNGAF
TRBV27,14,ASSPDPGAGDYGYT
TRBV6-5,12,ASSRESSGNTIY
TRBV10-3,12,AISELGQGDEQF
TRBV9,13,ASSSSRGGGEKLF
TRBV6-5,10,ASTTGGYGYT
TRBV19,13,ASSISRTGGAIQY
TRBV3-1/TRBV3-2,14,ASSQGWEGVDSPLH
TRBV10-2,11,ASSPETGDGYT
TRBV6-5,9,ASADRIEAF
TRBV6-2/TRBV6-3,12,ASSYPGTLVEQY
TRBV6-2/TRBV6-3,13,ASSRPMLAKNIQY
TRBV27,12,ASSLGLRDTEAF
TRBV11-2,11,ASSLTLYNEQF
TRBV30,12,AWSVGGDGYEQY
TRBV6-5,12,ASSSGGSTDTQY
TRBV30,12,AWSRTDYNYGYT
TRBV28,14,ASSIGGTGGYQPQH
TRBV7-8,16,ASSLGLAGGRDTGELF
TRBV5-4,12,ASSSRQAGNTIY
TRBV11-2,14,ASSLFSGGPAYGYT
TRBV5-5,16,ASSLEVAGGKISQPQH
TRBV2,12,ASSPQGAGNGYT
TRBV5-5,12,ASSSYGGNQPQH
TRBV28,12,ASSTQQGVYGYT
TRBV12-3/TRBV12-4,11,ASRLGQIYGYT
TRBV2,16,ASSASRAYDGENSPLH
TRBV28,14,ASSFAGSGRYNEQF
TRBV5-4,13,ASSLGGETYNEQF